These 2 T cell receptor beta chains share one sample of origin, sequenced in a study of blood T cell repertoires in COVID-19. Here immunoSEQ multiplex PCR was the method, and the copy in TCRdb shows in-frame clones only, minus some. The sample includes roughly 440,000 clones, around 88% of them seen just once. Sequencing input: peripheral blood. Receptors were obtained from a woman in her fifties or sixties with COVID-19, enrolled during active disease.

This chain links TRBV5-1 with TRBJ1-2; 8 bases agree with TRBD1. This CDR3 contains 15 residues. The ends lost 0 bases at V and 5 bases at J; junction bases unmatched: 6. Looked up from germline, CDR1 is SGHRS and CDR2 is YFSETQ. CDR3 region: CASSLEPTGEYGYTF. The CDR3 DNA is TGCGCCAGCAGCTTGGAACCGACAGGGGAATATGGCTACACCTTC.

This chain joins TRBV5-1 and TRBJ1-3; weak D call: TRBD1 (5 bases). This CDR3 has 16 amino acids. Germline CDR1 SGHRS, CDR2 YFSETQ. Trimming shortened V by 4 bases and J by 8 bases, and 22 bases separated the two germline ends. CDR3: CASSPRVGGSGDTIYF. The CDR3 DNA is TGCGCCAGCAGCCCACGCGTCGGGGGGAGCGGTGACACCATATATTTT.